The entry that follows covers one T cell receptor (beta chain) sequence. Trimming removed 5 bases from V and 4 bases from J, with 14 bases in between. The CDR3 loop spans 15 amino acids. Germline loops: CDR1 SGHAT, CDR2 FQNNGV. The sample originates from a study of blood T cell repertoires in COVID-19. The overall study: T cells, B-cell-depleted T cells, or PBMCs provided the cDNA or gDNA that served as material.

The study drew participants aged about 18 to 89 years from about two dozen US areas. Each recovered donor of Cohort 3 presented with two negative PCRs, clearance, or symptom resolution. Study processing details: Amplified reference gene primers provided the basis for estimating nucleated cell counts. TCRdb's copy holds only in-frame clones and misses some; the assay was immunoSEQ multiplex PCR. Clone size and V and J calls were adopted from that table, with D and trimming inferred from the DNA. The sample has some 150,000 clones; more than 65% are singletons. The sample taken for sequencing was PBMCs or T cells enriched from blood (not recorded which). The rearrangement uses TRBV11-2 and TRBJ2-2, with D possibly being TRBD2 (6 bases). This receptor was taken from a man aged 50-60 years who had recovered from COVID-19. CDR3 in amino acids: CASSLTRGGTGELFF. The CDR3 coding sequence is TGTGCCAGCAGCCTCACTCGGGGAGGCACCGGGGAGCTGTTTTTT.